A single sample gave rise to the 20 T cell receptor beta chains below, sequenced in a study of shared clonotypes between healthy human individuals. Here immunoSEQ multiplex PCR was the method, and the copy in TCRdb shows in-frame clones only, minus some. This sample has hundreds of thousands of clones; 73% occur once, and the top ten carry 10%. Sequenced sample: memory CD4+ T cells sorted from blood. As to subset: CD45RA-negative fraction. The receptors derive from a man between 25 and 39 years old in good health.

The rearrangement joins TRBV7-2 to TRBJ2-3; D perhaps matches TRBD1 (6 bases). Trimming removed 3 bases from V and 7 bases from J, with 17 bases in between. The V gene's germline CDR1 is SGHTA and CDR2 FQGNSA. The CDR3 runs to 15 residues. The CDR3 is CASSLDSSSLNTQYF. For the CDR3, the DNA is TGTGCCAGCAGCTTGGACAGCTCATCTCTCAATACGCAGTATTTT.

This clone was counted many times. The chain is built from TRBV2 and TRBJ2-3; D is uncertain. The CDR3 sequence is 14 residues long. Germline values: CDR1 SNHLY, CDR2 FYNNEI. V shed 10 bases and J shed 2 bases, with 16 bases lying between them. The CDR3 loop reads CATGPGLDTDTQYF. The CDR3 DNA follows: TGTGCCACTGGGCCCGGGCTAGACACAGATACGCAGTATTTT.

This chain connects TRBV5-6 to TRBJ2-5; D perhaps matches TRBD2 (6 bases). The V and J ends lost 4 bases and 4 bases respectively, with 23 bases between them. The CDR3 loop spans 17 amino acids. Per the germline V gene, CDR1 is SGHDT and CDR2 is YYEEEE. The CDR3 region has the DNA TGTGCCAGCAGCCCGTCCCCGGCGGGGCCGAAGGTAGAGACCCAGTACTTC. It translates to CASSPSPAGPKVETQYF.

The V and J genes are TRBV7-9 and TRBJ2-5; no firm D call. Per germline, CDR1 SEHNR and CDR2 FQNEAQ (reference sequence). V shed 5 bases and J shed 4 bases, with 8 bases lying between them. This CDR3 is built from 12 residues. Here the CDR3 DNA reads TGTGCCAGCAGCCTCAGTGGAGAGACCCAGTACTTC. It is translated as CASSLSGETQYF. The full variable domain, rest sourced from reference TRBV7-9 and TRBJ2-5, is DTGVSQNPRHKITKRGQNVTFRCDPISEHNRLYWYRQTLGQGPEFLTYFQNEAQLEKSRLLSDRFSAERPKGSFSTLEIQRTEQGDSAMYLCASSLSGETQYFGPGTRLLVL.

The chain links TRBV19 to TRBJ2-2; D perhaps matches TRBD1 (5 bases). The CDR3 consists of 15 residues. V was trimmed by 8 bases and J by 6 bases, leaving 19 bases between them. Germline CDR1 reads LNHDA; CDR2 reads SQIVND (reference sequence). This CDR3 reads CASDLNQGIAGELFF. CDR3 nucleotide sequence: TGTGCCAGTGACCTAAATCAGGGTATCGCCGGGGAGCTGTTTTTT.

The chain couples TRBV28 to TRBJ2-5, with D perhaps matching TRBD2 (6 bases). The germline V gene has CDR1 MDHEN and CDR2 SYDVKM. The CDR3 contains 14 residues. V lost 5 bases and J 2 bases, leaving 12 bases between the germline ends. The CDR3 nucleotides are TGTGCCAGCAGTGCTAGCGTAGATCAAGAGACCCAGTACTTC. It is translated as CASSASVDQETQYF.

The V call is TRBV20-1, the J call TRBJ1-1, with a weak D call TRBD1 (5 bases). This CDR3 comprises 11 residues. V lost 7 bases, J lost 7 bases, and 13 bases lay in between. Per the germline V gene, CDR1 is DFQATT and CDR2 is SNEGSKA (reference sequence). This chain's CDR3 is CSVGDYNEAFF. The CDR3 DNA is TGCAGTGTAGGGGATTATAATGAAGCTTTCTTT.

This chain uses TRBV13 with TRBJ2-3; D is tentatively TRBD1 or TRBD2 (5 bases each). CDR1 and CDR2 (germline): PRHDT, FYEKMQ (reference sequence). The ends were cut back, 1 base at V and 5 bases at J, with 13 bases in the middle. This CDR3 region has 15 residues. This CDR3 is CASSLVLGAGDTQYF. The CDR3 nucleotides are TGTGCCAGCAGCTTAGTCCTCGGGGCCGGAGATACGCAGTATTTT. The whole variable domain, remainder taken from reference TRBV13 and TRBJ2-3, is AAGVIQSPRHLIKEKRETATLKCYPIPRHDTVYWYQQGPGQDPQFLISFYEKMQSDKGSIPDRFSAQQFSDYHSELNMSSLELGDSALYFCASSLVLGAGDTQYFGPGTRLTVL.

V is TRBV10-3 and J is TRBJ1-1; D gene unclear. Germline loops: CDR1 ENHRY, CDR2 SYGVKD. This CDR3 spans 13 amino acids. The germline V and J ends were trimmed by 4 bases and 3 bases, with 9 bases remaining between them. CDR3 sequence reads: CAISARTYTEAFF. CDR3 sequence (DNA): TGTGCCATCAGTGCTAGGACCTACACTGAAGCTTTCTTT.

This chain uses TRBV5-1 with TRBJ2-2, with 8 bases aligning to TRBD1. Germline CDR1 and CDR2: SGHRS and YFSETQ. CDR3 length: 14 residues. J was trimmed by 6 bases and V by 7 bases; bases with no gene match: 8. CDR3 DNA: TGCGCCAGCCGAGGGCAGGGGGCAGCCGGGGAGCTGTTTTTT. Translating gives CASRGQGAAGELFF.

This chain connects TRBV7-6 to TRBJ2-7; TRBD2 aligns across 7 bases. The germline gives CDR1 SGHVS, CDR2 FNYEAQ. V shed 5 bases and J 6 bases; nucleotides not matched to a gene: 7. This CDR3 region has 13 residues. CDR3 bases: TGTGCCAGCAGCCCCGGTGGGGGGGGCGAGCAGTACTTC. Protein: CASSPGGGGEQYF.

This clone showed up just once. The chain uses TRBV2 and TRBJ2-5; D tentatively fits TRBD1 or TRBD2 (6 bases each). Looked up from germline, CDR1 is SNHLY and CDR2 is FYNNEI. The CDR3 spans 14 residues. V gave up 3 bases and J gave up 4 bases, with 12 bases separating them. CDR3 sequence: CASSEVGGGETQYF. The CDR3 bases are TGTGCCAGCAGTGAGGTGGGGGGCGGAGAGACCCAGTACTTC.

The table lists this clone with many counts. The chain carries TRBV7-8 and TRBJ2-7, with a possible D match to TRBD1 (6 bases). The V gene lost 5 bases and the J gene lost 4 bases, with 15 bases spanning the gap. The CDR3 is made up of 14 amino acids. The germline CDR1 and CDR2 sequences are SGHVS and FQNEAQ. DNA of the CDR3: TGTGCCAGCAGCCGAGGCTCAACAGGGTACGAGCAGTACTTC. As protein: CASSRGSTGYEQYF.

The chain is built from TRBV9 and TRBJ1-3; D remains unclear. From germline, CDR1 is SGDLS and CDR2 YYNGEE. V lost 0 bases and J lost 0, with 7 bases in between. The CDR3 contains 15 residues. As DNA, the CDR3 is TGTGCCAGCAGCGTAGCCGGAAGCTCTGGAAACACCATATATTTT. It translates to CASSVAGSSGNTIYF.

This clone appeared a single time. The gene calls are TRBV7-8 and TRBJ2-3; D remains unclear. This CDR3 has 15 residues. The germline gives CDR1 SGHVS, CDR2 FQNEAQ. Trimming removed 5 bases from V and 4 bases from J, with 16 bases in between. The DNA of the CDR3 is TGTGCCAGCAGCATCCCCCCGGCCCTGCCAGATACGCAGTATTTT. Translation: CASSIPPALPDTQYF.

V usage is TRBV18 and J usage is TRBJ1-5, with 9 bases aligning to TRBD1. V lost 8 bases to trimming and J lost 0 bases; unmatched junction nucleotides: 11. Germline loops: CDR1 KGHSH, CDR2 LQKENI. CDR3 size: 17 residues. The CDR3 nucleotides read TGTGCCAGCCAATCCGGGACAGGGAGCCATAGCAATCAGCCCCAGCATTTT. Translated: CASQSGTGSHSNQPQHF.

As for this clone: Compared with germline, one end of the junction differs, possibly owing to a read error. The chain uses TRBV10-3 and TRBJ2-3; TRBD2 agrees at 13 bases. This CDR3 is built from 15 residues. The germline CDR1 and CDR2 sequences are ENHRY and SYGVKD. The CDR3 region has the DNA TGTGCCATAAGTGGACTAGCGGGAGTGACAGATACGCAGTATTTT. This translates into CAISGLAGVTDTQYF.

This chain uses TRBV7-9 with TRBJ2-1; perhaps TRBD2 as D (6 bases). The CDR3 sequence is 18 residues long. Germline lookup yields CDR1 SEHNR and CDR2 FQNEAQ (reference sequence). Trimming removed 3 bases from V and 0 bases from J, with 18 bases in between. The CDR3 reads CASSFWFSGPPSYNEQFF. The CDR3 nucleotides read TGTGCCAGCAGCTTTTGGTTTAGCGGACCCCCCTCCTACAATGAGCAGTTCTTC.

The CDR3 coding sequence is TGTGCCAGCAGCTCCCCCCGAGGGCGGCTCTCCTACAATGAGCAGTTCTTC. Its translation: CASSSPRGRLSYNEQFF. J is TRBJ2-1 and V is TRBV11-3, with D tentatively TRBD2 (5 bases). Trimming removed 4 bases from V and 0 bases from J, with 16 bases in between. Germline lookup yields CDR1 SGHNT and CDR2 YENEEA. There are 17 residues in the CDR3.

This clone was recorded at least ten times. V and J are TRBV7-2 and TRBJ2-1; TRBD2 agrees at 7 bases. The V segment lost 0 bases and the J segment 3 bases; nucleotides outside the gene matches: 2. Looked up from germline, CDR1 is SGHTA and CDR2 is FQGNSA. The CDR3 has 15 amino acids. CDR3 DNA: TGTGCCAGCAGCTTAGCAGCGGGGAACTACAATGAGCAGTTCTTC. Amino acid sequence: CASSLAAGNYNEQFF. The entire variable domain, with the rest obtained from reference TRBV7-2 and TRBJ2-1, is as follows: GAGVSQSPSNKVTEKGKDVELRCDPISGHTALYWYRQSLGQGLEFLIYFQGNSAPDKSGLPSDRFSAERTGGSVSTLTIQRTQQEDSAVYLCASSLAAGNYNEQFFGPGTRLTVL.